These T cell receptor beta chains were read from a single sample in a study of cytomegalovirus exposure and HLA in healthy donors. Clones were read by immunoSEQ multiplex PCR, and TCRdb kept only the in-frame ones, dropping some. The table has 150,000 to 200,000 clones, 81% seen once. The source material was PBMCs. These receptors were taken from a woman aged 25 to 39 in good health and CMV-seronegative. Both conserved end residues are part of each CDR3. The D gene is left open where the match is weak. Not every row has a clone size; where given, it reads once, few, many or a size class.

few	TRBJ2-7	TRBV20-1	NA	CSASPTTEQYF	TGCAGTGCTAGCCCAACTACGGAGCAGTACTTC
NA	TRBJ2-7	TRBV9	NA	CASSSSGGYDEQYF	TGTGCCAGCAGCTCCTCAGGGGGGTACGACGAGCAGTACTTC
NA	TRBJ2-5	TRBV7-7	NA	CASSLNTVGWETQYF	TGTGCCAGCAGCTTAAACACAGTTGGGTGGGAGACCCAGTACTTC
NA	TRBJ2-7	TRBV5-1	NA	CASRVAASPELPHEQYF	TGCGCCAGCAGGGTGGCGGCCAGCCCCGAACTCCCCCACGAGCAGTACTTC
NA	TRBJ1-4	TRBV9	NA	CASSVEGRPGEKLFF	TGTGCCAGCAGCGTAGAGGGGCGGCCCGGTGAAAAACTGTTTTTT
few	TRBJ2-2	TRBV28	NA	CASSLSPRGTGELFF	TGTGCCAGCAGTTTATCTCCCAGAGGCACCGGGGAGCTGTTTTTT
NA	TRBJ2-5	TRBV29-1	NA	CSVLPGEETQYF	TGCAGCGTCTTGCCAGGGGAAGAGACCCAGTACTTC
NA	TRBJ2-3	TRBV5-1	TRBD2	CASSLASSGRGGTDTQYF	TGCGCCAGCAGCTTGGCGTCTAGCGGGAGGGGGGGCACAGATACGCAGTATTTT
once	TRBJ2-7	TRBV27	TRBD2	CASRPGTSGVEQYF	TGTGCCAGCAGACCCGGGACTAGCGGGGTGGAGCAGTACTTC
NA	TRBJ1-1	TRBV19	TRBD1	CASSSRKGASNTEAFF	TGTGCCAGTAGTTCTCGCAAGGGGGCCTCGAACACTGAAGCTTTCTTT
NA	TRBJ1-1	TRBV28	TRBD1	CASSPWLIRGRGTEAFF	TGTGCCAGCAGCCCTTGGTTGATCAGGGGGCGAGGCACTGAAGCTTTCTTT
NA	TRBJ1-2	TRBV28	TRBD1	CASSLGTGDAWHGYTF	TGTGCCAGCAGTTTGGGGACAGGGGACGCGTGGCATGGCTACACCTTC
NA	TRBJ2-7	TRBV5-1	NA	CASSLGYTYEQYF	TGCGCCAGCAGCTTGGGTTATACATACGAGCAGTACTTC
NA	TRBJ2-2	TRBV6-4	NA	CASSVTGENTGELFF	TGTGCCAGCAGTGTAACAGGCGAGAACACCGGGGAGCTGTTTTTT
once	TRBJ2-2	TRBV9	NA	CASSVNRHSFNTGELFF	TGTGCCAGCAGCGTAAACAGGCACTCGTTTAACACCGGGGAGCTGTTTTTT
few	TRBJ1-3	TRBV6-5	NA	CASSYSMAGAGNTIYF	TGTGCCAGCAGTTACTCGATGGCGGGAGCCGGAAACACCATATATTTT
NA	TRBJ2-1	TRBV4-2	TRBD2	CASSQGERGRTYNEQFF	TGTGCCAGCAGCCAAGGGGAGCGGGGACGGACTTACAATGAGCAGTTCTTC
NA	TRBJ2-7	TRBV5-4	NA	CASSVTNEQYF	TGTGCCAGCAGCGTAACTAACGAGCAGTACTTC
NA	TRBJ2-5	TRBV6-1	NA	CASSLSSVAETQYF	TGTGCCAGTTCCCTTTCCTCGGTCGCGGAGACCCAGTACTTC
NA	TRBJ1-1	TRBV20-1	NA	CSASPYTEAFF	TGCAGTGCTAGTCCTTACACTGAAGCTTTCTTT
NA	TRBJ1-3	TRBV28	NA	CASSLRGPSGNTIYF	TGTGCCAGCAGTCTCAGGGGACCGTCTGGAAACACCATATATTTT
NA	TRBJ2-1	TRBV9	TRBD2	CASSVGTRDNEQFF	TGTGCCAGCAGCGTAGGGACTAGAGACAATGAGCAGTTCTTC
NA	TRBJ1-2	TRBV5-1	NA	CASSSLRGGAISNYGYTF	TGCGCCAGCAGCTCCCTTAGAGGGGGAGCGATATCTAACTATGGCTACACCTTC
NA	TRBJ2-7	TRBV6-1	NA	CASSSVGGMREQYF	TGTGCCAGCAGCTCCGTAGGGGGAATGCGGGAGCAGTACTTC
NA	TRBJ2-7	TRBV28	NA	CASALEGISYEQYF	TGTGCCAGCGCCTTGGAGGGGATCTCCTACGAGCAGTACTTC
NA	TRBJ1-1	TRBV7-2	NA	CASSLGRTEAFF	TGTGCCAGCAGCTTAGGGAGAACTGAAGCTTTCTTT
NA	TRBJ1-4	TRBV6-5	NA	CASSRGEKLFF	TGTGCCAGCAGTCGAGGGGAAAAACTGTTTTTT
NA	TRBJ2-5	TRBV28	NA	CASSLLLRGETQYF	TGTGCCAGCAGTCTCCTCCTCAGGGGTGAGACCCAGTACTTC
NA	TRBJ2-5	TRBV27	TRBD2	CASSLAGAVWETQYF	TGTGCCAGCAGTTTAGCGGGAGCGGTTTGGGAGACCCAGTACTTC
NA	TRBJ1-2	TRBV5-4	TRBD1	CASSLGGTGNVYGYTF	TGTGCCAGCAGCTTGGGTGGGACAGGGAACGTCTATGGCTACACCTTC
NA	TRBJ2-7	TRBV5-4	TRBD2	CASSPMTSGRSTEQYF	TGTGCCAGCAGCCCAATGACTAGCGGGAGATCAACCGAGCAGTACTTC
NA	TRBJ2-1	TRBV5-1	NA	CASSSTTIGEQFF	TGCGCCAGCAGCTCTACCACTATAGGTGAGCAGTTCTTC
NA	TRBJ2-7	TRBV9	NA	CASSVGSGTYEQYF	TGTGCCAGCAGCGTAGGGTCAGGGACCTACGAGCAGTACTTC
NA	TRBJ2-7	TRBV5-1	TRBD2	CASSPGRPSGYYEQYF	TGCGCCAGCAGCCCGGGTAGGCCTAGCGGATACTACGAGCAGTACTTC
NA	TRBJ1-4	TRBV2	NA	CASRGVGGLHEKLFF	TGTGCCAGCAGGGGGGTTGGAGGGTTACATGAAAAACTGTTTTTT
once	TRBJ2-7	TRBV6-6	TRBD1	CASSQGQGASEQYF	TGTGCCAGCAGCCAGGGACAGGGGGCGAGTGAGCAGTACTTC
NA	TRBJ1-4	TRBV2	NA	CASSDGGTGEKLFF	TGTGCCAGCAGTGACGGGGGTACGGGGGAAAAACTGTTTTTT
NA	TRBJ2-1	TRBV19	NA	CASSLTQGYNEQFF	TGTGCCAGTAGTTTGACACAGGGCTACAATGAGCAGTTCTTC
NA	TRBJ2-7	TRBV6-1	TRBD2	CASRTRWEGGYEQYF	TGTGCCAGCAGAACCCGGTGGGAGGGTGGCTACGAGCAGTACTTC
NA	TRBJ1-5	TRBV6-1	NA	CASSEAPGSNQPQHF	TGTGCCAGCAGTGAAGCGCCGGGAAGCAATCAGCCCCAGCATTTT
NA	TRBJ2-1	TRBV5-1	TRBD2	CASSLGLAEDEQFF	TGCGCCAGCAGCTTGGGACTAGCGGAGGATGAGCAGTTCTTC
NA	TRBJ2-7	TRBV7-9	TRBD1	CASSVGQGARYEQYF	TGTGCCAGCAGCGTGGGACAGGGGGCGCGATACGAGCAGTACTTC
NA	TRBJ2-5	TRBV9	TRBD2	CASSGGLAAEGQYF	TGTGCCAGCAGCGGGGGACTAGCGGCGGAGGGCCAGTACTTC
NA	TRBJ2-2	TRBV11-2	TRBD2	CASSLSPGGPIGELFF	TGTGCCAGCAGCCTAAGTCCGGGAGGGCCGATCGGGGAGCTGTTTTTT
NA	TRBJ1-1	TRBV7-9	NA	CASSFKLRNTEAFF	TGTGCCAGCAGCTTCAAGTTGCGGAACACTGAAGCTTTCTTT
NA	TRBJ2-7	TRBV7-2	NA	CASSRTQGYEQYF	TGTGCCAGCAGTCGTACACAGGGTTACGAGCAGTACTTC
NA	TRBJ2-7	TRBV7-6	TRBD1	CASSPDRVVRSEQYF	TGTGCCAGCAGTCCCGACAGGGTCGTGCGTAGCGAGCAGTACTTC
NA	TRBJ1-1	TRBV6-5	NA	CASSYGFRGKFTEAFF	TGTGCCAGCAGTTACGGTTTTAGGGGGAAGTTCACTGAAGCTTTCTTT
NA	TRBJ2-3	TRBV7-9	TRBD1	CASSLGQGADTQYF	TGTGCCAGCAGCTTAGGACAGGGGGCAGATACGCAGTATTTT
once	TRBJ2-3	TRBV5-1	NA	CASTIGQPLRTDTQYF	TGCGCCAGCACTATCGGTCAGCCACTACGCACAGATACGCAGTATTTT
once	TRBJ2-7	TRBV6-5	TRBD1	CASRGTGGYEQYF	TGTGCCAGCAGGGGGACAGGGGGCTACGAGCAGTACTTC
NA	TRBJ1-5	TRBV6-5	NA	CASRTGYSNQPQHF	TGTGCCAGCAGAACAGGTTATAGCAATCAGCCCCAGCATTTT
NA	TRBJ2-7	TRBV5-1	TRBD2	CASSPQGSGGTYEQYF	TGCGCCAGCAGCCCCCAAGGTAGCGGGGGGACCTACGAGCAGTACTTC
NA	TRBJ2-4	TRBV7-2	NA	CASSLPGAKNIQYF	TGTGCCAGCAGCTTACCCGGGGCCAAAAACATTCAGTACTTC
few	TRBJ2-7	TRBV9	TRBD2	CASSVGSGGYYEQYF	TGTGCCAGCAGCGTAGGTTCGGGGGGATACTACGAGCAGTACTTC